This T cell receptor (beta chain) was observed in a study of blood T cell repertoires in COVID-19. Study information: COVID-19 samples, acute and convalescent, were from the United States, Italy and Spain. PBMCs, B-cell-depleted T cells, or T cells provided the cDNA or gDNA that made up the material.

Measured with immunoSEQ multiplex PCR; TCRdb has only the in-frame clones, and not every one. The table has 60,000 to 85,000 clones, roughly nine tenths seen once; the top ten hold 1.3% to 1.5%. Germline-derived CDR1 and CDR2 are SQVTM and ANQGSEA. V lost 0 bases to trimming and J lost 2 bases, with 6 bases between them. CDR3 size: 13 residues. The TCR was taken from a man aged 50 to 59 with acute or convalescent COVID-19. The V and J genes are TRBV29-1 and TRBJ2-3, with D uncertain. Sequenced: peripheral blood. CDR3 loop: CSVEESFTDTQYF. The CDR3 DNA is TGCAGCGTTGAAGAGAGTTTCACAGATACGCAGTATTTT.